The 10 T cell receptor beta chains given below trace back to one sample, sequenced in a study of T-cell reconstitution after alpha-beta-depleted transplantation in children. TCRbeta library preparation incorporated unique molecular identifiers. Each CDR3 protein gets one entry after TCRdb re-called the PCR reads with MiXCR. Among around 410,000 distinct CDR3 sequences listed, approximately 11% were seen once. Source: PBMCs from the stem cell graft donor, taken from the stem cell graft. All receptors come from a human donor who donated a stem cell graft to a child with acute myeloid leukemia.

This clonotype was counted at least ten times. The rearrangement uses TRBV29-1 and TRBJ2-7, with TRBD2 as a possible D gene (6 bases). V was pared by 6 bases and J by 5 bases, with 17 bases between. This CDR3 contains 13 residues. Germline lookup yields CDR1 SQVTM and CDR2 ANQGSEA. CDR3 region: CSVRPGLFNEQYF. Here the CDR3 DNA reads TGCAGCGTCCGACCGGGACTCTTCAACGAGCAGTACTTC.

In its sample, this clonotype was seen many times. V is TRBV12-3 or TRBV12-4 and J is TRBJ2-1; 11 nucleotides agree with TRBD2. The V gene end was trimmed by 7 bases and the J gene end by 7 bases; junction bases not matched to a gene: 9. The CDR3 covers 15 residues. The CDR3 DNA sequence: TGTGCCAGCACCTTAGCGGGGGGGATAGGTAATGAGCAGTTCTTC. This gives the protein CASTLAGGIGNEQFF.

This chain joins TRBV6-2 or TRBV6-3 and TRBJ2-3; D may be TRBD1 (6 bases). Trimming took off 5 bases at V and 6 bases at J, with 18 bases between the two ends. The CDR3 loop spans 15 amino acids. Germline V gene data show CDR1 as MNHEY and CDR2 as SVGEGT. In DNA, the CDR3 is TGTGCCAGCAGTCCGGGACAAGACTCCTCCGATACGCAGTATTTT. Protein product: CASSPGQDSSDTQYF.

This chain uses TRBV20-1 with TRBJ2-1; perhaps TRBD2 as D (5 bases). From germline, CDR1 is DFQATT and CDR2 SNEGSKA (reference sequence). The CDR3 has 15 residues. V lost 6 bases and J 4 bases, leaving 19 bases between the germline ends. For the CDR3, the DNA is TGCAGTGCCCCGGTGGAAGGTAGGAGGTACAATGAGCAGTTCTTC. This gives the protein CSAPVEGRRYNEQFF.

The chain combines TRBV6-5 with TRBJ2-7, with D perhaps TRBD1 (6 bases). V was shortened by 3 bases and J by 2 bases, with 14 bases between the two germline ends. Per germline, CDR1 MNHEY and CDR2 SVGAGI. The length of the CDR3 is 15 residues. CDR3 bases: TGTGCCAGCAGTTATCGGGACACCCAAACCTACGAGCAGTACTTC. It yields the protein CASSYRDTQTYEQYF.

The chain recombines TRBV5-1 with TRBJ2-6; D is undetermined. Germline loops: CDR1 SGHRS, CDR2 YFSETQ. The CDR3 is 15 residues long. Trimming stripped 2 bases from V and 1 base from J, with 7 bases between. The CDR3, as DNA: TGCGCCAGCAGCTTTGAAGGGTCTGGGGCCAACGTCCTGACTTTC. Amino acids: CASSFEGSGANVLTF.

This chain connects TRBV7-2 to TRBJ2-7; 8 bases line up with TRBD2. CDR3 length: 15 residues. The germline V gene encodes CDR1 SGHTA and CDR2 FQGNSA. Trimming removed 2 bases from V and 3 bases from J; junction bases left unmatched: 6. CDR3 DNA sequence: TGTGCCAGCAGCTTAAGAGCGGGAGACCACTACGAGCAGTACTTC. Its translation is CASSLRAGDHYEQYF. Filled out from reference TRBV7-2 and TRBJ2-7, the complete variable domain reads GAGVSQSPSNKVTEKGKDVELRCDPISGHTALYWYRQSLGQGLEFLIYFQGNSAPDKSGLPSDRFSAERTGGSVSTLTIQRTQQEDSAVYLCASSLRAGDHYEQYFGPGTRLTVT.

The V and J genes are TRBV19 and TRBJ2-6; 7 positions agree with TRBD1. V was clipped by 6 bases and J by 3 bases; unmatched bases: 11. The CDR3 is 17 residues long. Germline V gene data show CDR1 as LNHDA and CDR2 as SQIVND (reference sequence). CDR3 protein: CASSPLGTVFGANVLTF. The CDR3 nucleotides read TGTGCCAGTAGCCCCCTCGGGACAGTCTTTGGGGCCAACGTCCTGACTTTC.

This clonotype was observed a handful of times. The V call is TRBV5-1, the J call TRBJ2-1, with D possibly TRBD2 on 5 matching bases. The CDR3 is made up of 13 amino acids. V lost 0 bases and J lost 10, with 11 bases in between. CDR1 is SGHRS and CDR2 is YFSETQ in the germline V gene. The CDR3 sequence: CASSLAAGLEQFF. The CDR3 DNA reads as TGCGCCAGCAGCTTGGCCGCGGGTTTGGAGCAGTTCTTC.

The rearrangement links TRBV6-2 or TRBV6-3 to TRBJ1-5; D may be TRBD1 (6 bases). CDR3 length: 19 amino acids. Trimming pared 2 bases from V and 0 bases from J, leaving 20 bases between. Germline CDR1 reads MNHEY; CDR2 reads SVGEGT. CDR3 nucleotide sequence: TGTGCCAGCAGTTACGCATGGGAGGGACATTCCTATAGCAATCAGCCCCAGCATTTT. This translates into CASSYAWEGHSYSNQPQHF.